The rows below give T cell receptor beta chains drawn from one sample of a study of T cell responses to AZD1222 COVID-19 vaccine. Repertoires were generated with immunoSEQ multiplex PCR, while TCRdb's copy carries only in-frame clones and drops some. This table holds over 110,000 clones, 90% found once. Sequencing was performed on peripheral blood, taken 28 days after the second AZD1222 dose. The source of these receptors is an adult who received the AZD1222 COVID-19 vaccine. Each CDR3 is given with its conserved first and last residue. D genes are given only for firm matches.

v_call	d_call	j_call	cdr3_aa	cdr3_nt
TRBV28	NA	TRBJ1-1	CASSAYTTVGGAFF	TGTGCCAGCAGCGCCTATACGACGGTGGGGGGAGCTTTCTTT
TRBV12-3/TRBV12-4	NA	TRBJ1-3	CASSLGSGNTIYF	TGTGCCAGCAGTTTGGGATCTGGAAACACCATATATTTT
TRBV19	NA	TRBJ2-1	CASSIKGGDTPLKFF	TGTGCCAGTAGTATTAAAGGCGGAGATACACCCCTCAAGTTCTTC
TRBV5-5	NA	TRBJ2-5	CASSIQQETQYF	TGTGCCAGCAGCATCCAGCAAGAGACCCAGTACTTC
TRBV6-5	NA	TRBJ2-2	CASSTEIAGELFF	TGTGCCTCCTCGACTGAAATCGCCGGGGAGCTGTTTTTT
TRBV4-3	NA	TRBJ1-1	CASSQDLPTEAFF	TGCGCCAGCAGCCAAGATTTACCCACTGAAGCTTTCTTT
TRBV7-2	NA	TRBJ2-1	CASSLIAGSYNEQFF	TGTGCCAGCAGCTTAATCGCGGGGTCCTACAATGAGCAGTTCTTC
TRBV11-2	NA	TRBJ2-2	CASSLGGSGTGELFF	TGTGCCAGCAGCTTAGGGGGGTCGGGCACCGGGGAGCTGTTTTTT
TRBV28	NA	TRBJ2-1	CASSQPEGRIF	TGTGCCAGCAGTCAGCCCGAGGGTCGGATCTTC
TRBV2	NA	TRBJ1-4	CASSVQGNEKLFF	TGTGCCAGCAGTGTACAGGGTAATGAAAAACTGTTTTTT
TRBV28	TRBD2	TRBJ2-3	CASSLPNLGLAGGTDTQYF	TGTGCCAGCAGTTTACCTAACCTGGGACTAGCGGGGGGCACAGATACGCAGTATTTT